This TCR beta chain is drawn from a study of blood T cell repertoires in COVID-19. This CDR3 is 17 amino acids long. Germline values: CDR1 KGHSH, CDR2 LQKENI. The ends lost 6 bases at V and 4 bases at J; junction bases unmatched: 14. Clones were read by immunoSEQ multiplex PCR, and TCRdb kept only the in-frame ones, dropping some. Of 120,000 or so clones detected, roughly 89% appear once; the ten largest clones hold 3.8%. V is TRBV18 and J is TRBJ1-2; TRBD1 agrees at 10 bases. This clonotype was obtained from a woman aged 60-75 years with COVID-19, enrolled during active disease. The sequencing input was peripheral blood. CDR3 DNA: TGTGCCAGCTCCCCAGCTTCTGGACAGGGGGTCACCTATGGCTACACCTTC. It yields the protein CASSPASGQGVTYGYTF.